The rows below give T cell receptor beta chains drawn from one sample of a study of blood T cell repertoires in COVID-19. Produced via immunoSEQ multiplex PCR; TCRdb's table is partial and in-frame only. The sample has about 380,000 clones; around 84% are singletons. Material: peripheral blood. These receptors all stem from a human donor with acute or convalescent COVID-19. The donor label of this sample is uncertain. Both conserved end residues are part of each CDR3. Size is stated for part of the rows, as once, few or many counts, or as a class when the clone is expanded.

J	V	size	CDR3
TRBJ1-2	TRBV11-2	-	CASSRAELIGGYTF
TRBJ2-7	TRBV7-2	-	CASSLEGGAPYEQYF
TRBJ2-7	TRBV29-1	-	CSVESQLDYEQYF
TRBJ1-2	TRBV3-1/TRBV3-2	-	CASSHSQRDGYTF
TRBJ2-1	TRBV2	many	CASMAPAWNEQFF
TRBJ2-6	TRBV19	-	CASSTWDRVRSGANVLTF
TRBJ2-2	TRBV13	-	CASSLGPSGIDGELFF
TRBJ2-7	TRBV5-1	once	CASSLVSGTGSYEQYF
TRBJ2-2	TRBV19	-	CASSIYLAGGTGELFF
TRBJ2-2	TRBV19	-	CASSGPGQVEAGELFF
TRBJ2-2	TRBV18	once	CASSPTQNTGELFF
TRBJ1-5	TRBV5-8	-	CASSVRQLYSNQPQHF
TRBJ2-3	TRBV9	-	CASSAGLLSTDTQYF
TRBJ1-2	TRBV28	-	CASSKGQGAKGWYGYTF
TRBJ2-1	TRBV29-1	once	CSVRGGDYYEQFF
TRBJ1-5	TRBV28	-	CASRGSKQPQHF
TRBJ1-2	TRBV2	-	CASSEGRGYYGYTF
TRBJ2-1	TRBV24-1	-	CATSSSGGVSEQFF
TRBJ2-1	TRBV2	-	CASSVVGTRLDEQFF
TRBJ1-2	TRBV5-5	-	CASSLGQGANYGYTF
TRBJ2-1	TRBV21-1	-	CASSISRRSALACDNEQFF
TRBJ1-6	TRBV7-8	-	CASSLALGVYNSPLHF
TRBJ2-7	TRBV5-1	few	CASSLNRGYEQYF
TRBJ1-2	TRBV6-5	once	CASSREGYGYTF
TRBJ2-7	TRBV28	-	CASRTTGLFEQYF
TRBJ2-5	TRBV2	few	CASSRVSETQYF
TRBJ2-1	TRBV4-1	-	CASSQVRLAGGPSSYNEQFF
TRBJ2-3	TRBV27	-	CASSRTEYTDTQYF
TRBJ2-1	TRBV30	-	CAWSTQVAGGRNEQFF
TRBJ1-2	TRBV28	few	CASSPGVHGYTF
TRBJ2-7	TRBV7-6	-	CASSGSDLKRGGSYEQYF
TRBJ1-4	TRBV7-2	-	CASSSSLWATNEKLFF
TRBJ2-7	TRBV18	-	CASSPDSGAGGFREQYF
TRBJ1-1	TRBV6-1	-	CASSDRGNTEAFF
TRBJ1-4	TRBV6-5	few	CASSRVRNEKLFF
TRBJ2-3	TRBV6-5	-	CASRENLAGGSQYF
TRBJ1-1	TRBV7-2	few	CASSLRTRGTEAFF
TRBJ2-1	TRBV7-2	few	CASSLASSGGHNEQFF
TRBJ1-2	TRBV29-1	-	CSVATGRGYTF
TRBJ1-2	TRBV19	-	CASSTWTGNYGYTF
TRBJ1-1	TRBV30	-	CAWRGGDRGVNTEAFF
TRBJ2-4	TRBV6-5	-	CAGEGGRAKNIQYF
TRBJ1-6	TRBV30	-	CAWSGQGNSPLHF
TRBJ1-1	TRBV30	-	CAWSVQDTEAFF
TRBJ1-3	TRBV5-1	once	CASSFQGTTGAGNTIYF
TRBJ1-6	TRBV6-1	-	CASSELGGNFSPLHF
TRBJ2-1	TRBV3-1/TRBV3-2	-	CASSQESAGRGAIF
TRBJ1-1	TRBV2	-	CASTRTGTNTEAFF
TRBJ2-1	TRBV10-3	-	CAISELTGRPFF